This T cell receptor (beta chain) was recovered during a study of CD4+ T cells in melanoma. Per the germline V gene, CDR1 is SGHAT and CDR2 is FQNNGV. This CDR3 region has 16 residues. V gave up 1 base and J gave up 4 bases, with 16 bases separating them. TCRdb's copy holds only in-frame clones and misses some; the assay was immunoSEQ multiplex PCR. The sample lists 10,000 to 13,000 clones, 60% to 80% seen once, with roughly 9.8% in the top ten. This receptor was obtained from a human donor with melanoma. The chain links TRBV11-2 to TRBJ2-5, with TRBD2 as a possible D gene (7 bases). The specimen was cells from a culture (not recorded whether cultured in vitro). The CDR3 reads CASSLAGGGARETQYF. The CDR3 DNA reads TGTGCCAGCAGCTTAGCCGGAGGGGGGGCCAGAGAGACCCAGTACTTC.